The T cell receptor (beta chain) described here comes from a study of blood T cell repertoires in COVID-19 (dated by TCRdb to 2018 to 2020). Context from the whole study: Samples from collaborators originated in the United States, Italy and Spain and spanned both the acute and convalescent phases of COVID-19. The material from the prospective study consisted of cDNA or gDNA derived from T cells, B-cell-depleted T cells, or PBMCs. The dataset comprised deeply sampled blood TCRbeta repertoires from subjects exposed to, actively infected with, or recovered from COVID-19. The repertoires were made available in a free public database intended to serve as a resource for research on the immune response to SARS-CoV-2. Samples were obtained from the ongoing ImmuneRACE study (first 160 participants) and from some 1,200 subjects provided by 6 global collaborators. Nearly every sample came with metadata listing a de-identified subject ID, COVID-19 status, age in years and sex. Where HLA class I and class II types were available, the types were taken from metadata supplied by the sample provider, not from assay-based typing. General findings and caveats noted by the study authors: How much clinical and demographic metadata was included differed by source and by participant, and the metadata was provided uncurated.

TCRbeta CDR3 regions were amplified from genomic DNA using the immunoSEQ Assay, a bias-controlled multiplex PCR. Regarding the original processing steps: The number of nucleated cells in each sample was estimated from the amplification of reference gene primers within the assay. To quantify the absolute abundance of each unique TCRbeta CDR3 rearrangement, sequence reads were collapsed and filtered. For each sample, productive Simpson clonality was calculated by taking the square root of Simpson's diversity index across productive rearrangements. In TCRdb, the immuneACCESS table is reduced to in-frame sequences with V and J assigned. These tables do not hold every clone; where another copy was compared, an unresolved V gene accounts for under half, and the others remain unexplained. That table supplies the V and J calls and clone size; D and trimming were determined from the DNA. This sample gives 70,000 or so clones in total; about four fifths of them show up just once. The ten top clones hold 9.7% of the sample.

Whole blood was collected in K2EDTA tubes by collaborating institutions according to the institutions' own protocols. Collaborator samples were shipped for TCRbeta analysis as frozen whole blood, isolated PBMCs, or DNA extracted from either sample type. CDR1 and CDR2 are drawn from the germline V gene: SNHLY, FYNNEI. The V end gives up 0 bases and the J end 2 bases, leaving 4 bases in the junction not matched to a gene. From its cysteine to its phenylalanine, the CDR3 spans 16 amino acids. Only the CDR3 DNA is retained, 48 bases long and in frame from the first base. The count of this clone is one. Its antigen has not been determined. Base qualities are not provided; no much larger clone lies one nucleotide away.

This clonotype was sampled from a human donor in a cohort sampled during active COVID-19. The chain uses TRBV2 and TRBJ2-7; TRBD2 lines up with 10 middle nucleotides. Source material: peripheral blood. The DNA sequence is given as TGTGCCAGCAGTGAAGCGCTAGCGGGAGTCCCCTACGAGCAGTACTTC. It codes for CASSEALAGVPYEQYF.